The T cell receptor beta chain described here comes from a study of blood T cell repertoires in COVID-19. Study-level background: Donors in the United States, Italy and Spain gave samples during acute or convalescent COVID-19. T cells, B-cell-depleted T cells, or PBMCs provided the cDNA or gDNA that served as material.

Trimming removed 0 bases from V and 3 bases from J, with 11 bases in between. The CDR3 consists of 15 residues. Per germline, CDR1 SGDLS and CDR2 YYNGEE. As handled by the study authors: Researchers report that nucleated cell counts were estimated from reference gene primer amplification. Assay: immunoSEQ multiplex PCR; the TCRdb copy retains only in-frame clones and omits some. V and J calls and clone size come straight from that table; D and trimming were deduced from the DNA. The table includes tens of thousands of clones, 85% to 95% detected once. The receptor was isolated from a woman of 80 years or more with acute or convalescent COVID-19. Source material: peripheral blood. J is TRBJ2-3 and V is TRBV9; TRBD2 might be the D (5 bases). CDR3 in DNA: TGTGCCAGCAGCGTAGGGGAGAGGATAACAGATACGCAGTATTTT. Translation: CASSVGERITDTQYF.